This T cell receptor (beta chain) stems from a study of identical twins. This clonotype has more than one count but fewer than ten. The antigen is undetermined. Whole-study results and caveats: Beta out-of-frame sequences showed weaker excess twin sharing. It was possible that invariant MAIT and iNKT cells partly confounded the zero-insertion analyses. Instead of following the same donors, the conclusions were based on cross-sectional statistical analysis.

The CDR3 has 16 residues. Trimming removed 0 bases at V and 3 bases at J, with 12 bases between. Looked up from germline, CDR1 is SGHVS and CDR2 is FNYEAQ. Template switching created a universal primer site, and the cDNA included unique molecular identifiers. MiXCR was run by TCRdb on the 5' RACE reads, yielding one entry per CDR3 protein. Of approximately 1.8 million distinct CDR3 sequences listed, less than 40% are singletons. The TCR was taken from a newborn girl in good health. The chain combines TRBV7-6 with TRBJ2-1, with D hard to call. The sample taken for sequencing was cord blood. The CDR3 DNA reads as TGTGCCAGCAGCTTAGCGTTGGCCCGTAACTACAATGAGCAGTTCTTC. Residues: CASSLALARNYNEQFF.